This TCR beta chain was captured in a study of memory CD4+ T cells and cytomegalovirus serostatus. Study-level background: Donors were healthy Belgian adults, 9 CMV seropositive and 24 seronegative. Study findings and constraints: About 40% of the roughly 160 known CMV-associated TCRbeta sequences appeared in CD4+ memory. The CMV-associated TCR signature appears largely within the CD4+ memory repertoire.

Trimming removed 0 bases from V and 3 bases from J; junction bases left unmatched: 13. The CDR3 runs 19 residues. Per the germline V gene, CDR1 is LGHNA and CDR2 is YSLEER. Some clones are missing from TCRdb's copy, which holds only in-frame ones; the method was immunoSEQ multiplex PCR. The repertoire holds over 65,000 clones, with 70% to 80% as singletons. Single viable CD3+CD4+CD8-CD45RO+ cells were sorted as the memory CD4+ T cells. Total CD4+ T cells were enriched by CD4 positive selection. As concerns this clone: Antigen unknown.

This sequence joins TRBV4-3 and TRBJ2-1; 8 bases fit TRBD2. This TCR was sampled from an adult in good health and CMV-seropositive. The material sequenced was memory CD4+ T cells from blood. The CDR3 bases are TGCGCCAGCAGCCAAGAACCTAGCGGGCCGCTAAACTACTACAATGAGCAGTTCTTC. Translating it yields CASSQEPSGPLNYYNEQFF.